The 19 T cell receptor beta chains reported below all come from one sample, sequenced in a study of T-cell reconstitution after alpha-beta-depleted transplantation in children. Preparation of the TCRbeta library was carried out with unique molecular identifiers. One entry per CDR3 protein results from TCRdb running MiXCR on the PCR reads. The table lists about 340,000 distinct CDR3 sequences, roughly 13% of them singletons. The starting material was PBMCs, obtained from the stem cell graft. Receptors originate from a human donor who donated a stem cell graft to a child with Fanconi anemia.

In its sample, this clonotype was seen many times. V is TRBV7-9 and J is TRBJ1-1, with D unclear. The germline V gene has CDR1 SEHNR and CDR2 FQNEAQ (reference sequence). The CDR3 loop spans 12 amino acids. Trimming cost V 5 bases and J 7 bases, with 11 bases left between them. The CDR3 DNA sequence: TGTGCCAGCAGCCGTCGGGTTGATGAAGCTTTCTTT. Protein: CASSRRVDEAFF.

The rearrangement links TRBV24-1 to TRBJ2-1; 7 nucleotides line up with TRBD1. Germline CDR1 and CDR2: KGHDR and SFDVKD. Trimming took 3 bases from V and 2 from J; bases not matched to a gene: 6. This CDR3 has 16 amino acids. The CDR3 loop is CATSDAQRGPYNEQFF. CDR3 bases: TGTGCCACCAGTGATGCTCAGAGGGGGCCCTACAATGAGCAGTTCTTC.

The V call is TRBV20-1, the J call TRBJ2-7; TRBD2 agrees at 13 bases. V trimming: 5 bases; J trimming: 5 bases; junction bases outside the gene matches: 3. Germline V gives CDR1 DFQATT, CDR2 SNEGSKA (reference sequence). This CDR3 contains 13 residues. The CDR3 DNA is TGCAGTGCTGGACTAGCGGGGGTGAACGAGCAGTACTTC. This translates into CSAGLAGVNEQYF.

This clonotype was observed a handful of times. The V gene is TRBV28, the J gene TRBJ1-4; D may be TRBD1 (6 bases). Trimming shortened V by 2 bases and J by 6 bases, and 13 bases separated the two germline ends. The V gene's germline CDR1 is MDHEN and CDR2 SYDVKM. The CDR3 loop spans 15 amino acids. As DNA, the CDR3 is TGTGCCAGCAGTTTAATATTGGGGGCTTATGAAAAACTGTTTTTT. Translating it yields CASSLILGAYEKLFF.

This clonotype was seen more than once but under ten times. The chain is built from TRBV5-1 and TRBJ1-2, with 11 bases that match TRBD1. V was clipped by 3 bases and J by 3 bases; unmatched bases: 4. CDR1 SGHRS and CDR2 YFSETQ come from the germline V gene. The CDR3 is made up of 15 amino acids. The chain's CDR3 is CASSSGQGGDYGYTF. The CDR3 bases are TGCGCCAGCAGCTCGGGACAGGGGGGGGACTATGGCTACACCTTC. Combining the CDR3 with reference TRBV5-1 and TRBJ1-2 gives the whole variable domain KAGVTQTPRYLIKTRGQQVTLSCSPISGHRSVSWYQQTPGQGLQFLFEYFSETQRNKGNFPGRFSGRQFSNSRSEMNVSTLELGDSALYLCASSSGQGGDYGYTFGSGTRLTVV.

With respect to this clonotype: This could be a read error, since a much larger clone is one nucleotide away. This sequence joins TRBV10-3 and TRBJ1-3; TRBD1 aligns across 8 bases. Germline CDR1 ENHRY, CDR2 SYGVKD. Trimming took 7 bases from V and 8 from J; bases not matched to a gene: 10. The CDR3 runs 14 residues. In DNA form, the CDR3 reads TGTGCCATCACCGAGGACAGGGACGGACACACCATATATTTT. It specifies CAITEDRDGHTIYF.

The chain employs TRBV18 and TRBJ2-7, with D tentatively TRBD1 (6 bases). V lost 6 bases and J 5 bases, leaving 20 bases between the germline ends. Germline V gene lookup returns CDR1 KGHSH and CDR2 LQKENI. This CDR3 contains 15 residues. The CDR3 DNA follows: TGTGCCAGCTCTGGCAACCAGGGGAGTATGGACGAGCAGTACTTC. Translation: CASSGNQGSMDEQYF.

In this sample, this clonotype turned up many times. The CDR3 DNA is TGCAGCTCAGACCTTGGGGAGACCCAGTACTTC. Protein product: CSSDLGETQYF. The chain couples TRBV29-1 to TRBJ2-5; no clear D. V gave up 8 bases and J gave up 5 bases, with 12 bases separating them. Germline assignment: CDR1 SQVTM and CDR2 ANQGSEA. This CDR3 is 11 amino acids long. The complete variable domain, with remaining parts taken from reference TRBV29-1 and TRBJ2-5, reads SAVISQKPSRDICQRGTSLTIQCQVDSQVTMMFWYRQQPGQSLTLIATANQGSEATYESGFVIDKFPISRPNLTFSTLTVSNMSPEDSSIYLCSSDLGETQYFGPGTRLLVL.

The rearrangement links TRBV12-3 or TRBV12-4 to TRBJ1-1; the D gene is possibly TRBD1 (5 bases). The CDR3 runs 14 residues. Trimming took 2 bases from V and 1 from J, leaving 8 bases between them. The CDR3 loop reads CASSLWDWNTEAFF. CDR3 nucleotides: TGTGCCAGCAGTTTATGGGACTGGAACACTGAAGCTTTCTTT.

This clonotype has only a few counts. This rearrangement joins TRBV30 to TRBJ2-1; D not resolved. Germline values: CDR1 GTSNPN, CDR2 SVGIG (reference sequence). This CDR3 is 14 amino acids long. V was shortened by 4 bases and J by 1 base, with 11 bases between the two germline ends. CDR3 coding DNA: TGTGCCTGGAACCCCGGGCTTTCCTACAATGAGCAGTTCTTC. This translates into CAWNPGLSYNEQFF.

This clonotype was recorded at least ten times. For the CDR3, the DNA is TGCAGCGGGGGACGGTTCCAAGAGACCCAGTACTTC. Translating gives CSGGRFQETQYF. The chain recombines TRBV29-1 with TRBJ2-5; D may correspond to TRBD1 or TRBD2 (5 bases each). Germline CDR1 reads SQVTM; CDR2 reads ANQGSEA. Trimming removed 7 bases from V and 1 base from J, with 10 bases in between. The CDR3 has 12 amino acids.

This clonotype was seen a handful of times. The CDR3 DNA is TGCGCCAGCAGCCAAGATCCGGCTTCGCAGGCGGGAACTGAAGCTTTCTTT. Residues: CASSQDPASQAGTEAFF. The chain combines TRBV4-3 with TRBJ1-1; D is ambiguous. The CDR3 spans 17 residues. The germline V gene has CDR1 LGHNA and CDR2 YSLEER. Deletions cut 0 bases from V and 5 bases from J, with 19 bases between.

The genes are TRBV4-3 and TRBJ2-7; D may be TRBD1 or TRBD2 (5 bases each). Germline V gene lookup returns CDR1 LGHNA and CDR2 YSLEER. The CDR3 is 12 residues long. V shed 0 bases and J shed 12 bases, with 12 bases lying between them. CDR3 sequence reads: CASSQDGTVRYF. CDR3 sequence (DNA): TGCGCCAGCAGCCAAGATGGGACGGTTCGGTACTTC.

This clonotype was seen only a few times. This chain joins TRBV20-1 and TRBJ2-7; TRBD2 matches 12 bases. V shed 6 bases, J shed 6 bases, and the junction held 15 bases outside the gene matches. Germline V gene data show CDR1 as DFQATT and CDR2 as SNEGSKA (reference sequence). This CDR3 is 16 amino acids long. The CDR3 reads CSAPSGGAQRGGEQYF. The CDR3 bases are TGCAGTGCCCCTAGCGGGGGGGCCCAGAGAGGTGGCGAGCAGTACTTC.

The chain combines TRBV20-1 with TRBJ2-3; 10 nucleotides line up with TRBD1. CDR3 size: 15 residues. The ends lost 4 bases at V and 0 bases at J; junction bases unmatched: 4. Germline CDR1 is DFQATT and CDR2 is SNEGSKA (reference sequence). The CDR3 here is CSAKRQGASTDTQYF. CDR3 DNA sequence: TGCAGTGCTAAACGACAGGGGGCTAGCACAGATACGCAGTATTTT.

A few counts support this clonotype. The chain employs TRBV5-1 and TRBJ1-1, with a possible D match to TRBD1 (5 bases). The CDR3 contains 15 residues. Deletions cut 4 bases from V and 3 bases from J, with 16 bases between. CDR1 SGHRS and CDR2 YFSETQ come from the germline V gene. In nucleotides, the CDR3 is TGCGCCAGCAGCCTTTGGGGGAGTCGGGACACTGAAGCTTTCTTT. Residues: CASSLWGSRDTEAFF.

This clonotype was seen only a few times. The rearrangement uses TRBV6-2 or TRBV6-3 and TRBJ1-5, with 8 bases fitting TRBD1. The CDR3 has 15 residues. Losses at the gene ends were 6 bases for V and 4 bases for J; bases not matched to a gene: 8. Per the germline V gene, CDR1 is MNHEY and CDR2 is SVGEGT. The CDR3 is CASSAGGAENQPQHF. The CDR3, as DNA: TGTGCCAGCAGCGCAGGGGGCGCGGAAAATCAGCCCCAGCATTTT.

This clonotype has more than one count but fewer than ten. CDR3 nucleotide sequence: TGTGCCAGCAGCCAAGGGATTGGCGGGGTACGCGGCTACACCTTC. This encodes CASSQGIGGVRGYTF. V and J are TRBV3-1 and TRBJ1-2; D gene unclear. The germline V gene encodes CDR1 LGHDT and CDR2 YNNKEL (reference sequence). Trimming stripped 1 base from V and 8 bases from J, with 17 bases between. The CDR3 consists of 15 residues.

The chain employs TRBV20-1 and TRBJ1-1; D unclear. CDR3 length equals 13 residues. Per the germline V gene, CDR1 is DFQATT and CDR2 is SNEGSKA (reference sequence). V was trimmed by 4 bases and J by 2 bases, leaving 11 bases between them. This chain's CDR3 is CSATSSLNTEAFF. The CDR3 DNA follows: TGCAGTGCTACTAGTTCGCTTAACACTGAAGCTTTCTTT.